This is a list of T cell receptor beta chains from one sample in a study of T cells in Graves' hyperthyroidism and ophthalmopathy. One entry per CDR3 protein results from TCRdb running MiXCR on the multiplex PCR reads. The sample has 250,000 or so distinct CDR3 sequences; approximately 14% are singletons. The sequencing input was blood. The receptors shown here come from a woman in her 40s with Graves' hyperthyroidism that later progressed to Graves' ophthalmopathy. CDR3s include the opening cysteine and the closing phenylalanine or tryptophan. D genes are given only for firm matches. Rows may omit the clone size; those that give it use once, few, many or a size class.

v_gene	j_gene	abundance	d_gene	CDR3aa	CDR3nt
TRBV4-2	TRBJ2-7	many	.	CASSQGGPSYEQYF	TGTGCCAGCAGCCAAGGGGGACCCTCCTACGAGCAGTACTTC
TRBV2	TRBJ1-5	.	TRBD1	CASSETGGHQPQHF	TGTGCCAGCAGTGAGACAGGGGGCCATCAGCCCCAGCATTTT
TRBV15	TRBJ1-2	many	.	CATSRLPGQGNGYTF	TGTGCCACCAGCCGACTACCGGGACAAGGCAATGGCTACACCTTC
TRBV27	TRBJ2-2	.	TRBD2	CASSFSGRNTGELFF	TGTGCCAGCAGTTTTAGCGGGAGGAACACCGGGGAGCTGTTTTTT
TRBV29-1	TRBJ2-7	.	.	CSVGVGSRKTYEQYF	TGCAGCGTCGGGGTTGGGAGCCGCAAAACCTACGAGCAGTACTTC
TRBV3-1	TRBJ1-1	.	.	CASSLISGTEAFF	TGTGCCAGCAGCTTAATTTCGGGGACTGAAGCTTTCTTT
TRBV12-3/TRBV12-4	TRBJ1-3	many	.	CASSFRQASGNTIYF	TGTGCCAGCAGTTTCCGACAGGCCTCTGGAAACACCATATATTTT
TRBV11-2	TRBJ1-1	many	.	CASSITEAFF	TGTGCCAGCAGCATCACTGAAGCTTTCTTT
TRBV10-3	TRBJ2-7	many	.	CAIRAGFSREQYF	TGTGCCATCAGGGCAGGGTTCTCTCGGGAGCAGTACTTC
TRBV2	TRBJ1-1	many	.	CASSPRTANTEAFF	TGTGCCAGCAGCCCCCGGACAGCGAACACTGAAGCTTTCTTT
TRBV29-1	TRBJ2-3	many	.	CSVGNTDTQYF	TGCAGCGTAGGGAACACAGATACGCAGTATTTT
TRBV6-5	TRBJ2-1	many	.	CASSYSLLTSYNEQFF	TGTGCCAGCAGTTACTCACTCCTGACGTCCTACAATGAGCAGTTCTTC
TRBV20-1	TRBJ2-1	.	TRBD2	CSARALAGGGNEQFF	TGCAGTGCTAGAGCCCTCGCGGGAGGCGGCAATGAGCAGTTCTTC
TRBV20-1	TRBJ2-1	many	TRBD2	CSAAQLAGGSDEQFF	TGCAGTGCTGCTCAACTAGCGGGAGGATCGGATGAGCAGTTCTTC
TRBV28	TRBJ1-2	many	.	CASSLLRYGYTF	TGTGCCAGCAGTTTACTTCGGTACGGCTACACCTTC
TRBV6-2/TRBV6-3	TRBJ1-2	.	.	CASTSGGGWGRDGYTF	TGTGCCAGCACCTCTGGGGGAGGGTGGGGCCGGGATGGCTACACCTTC
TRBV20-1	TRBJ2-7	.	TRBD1	CSATGTGGGYEQYF	TGCAGTGCTACCGGGACAGGGGGGGGCTACGAGCAGTACTTC